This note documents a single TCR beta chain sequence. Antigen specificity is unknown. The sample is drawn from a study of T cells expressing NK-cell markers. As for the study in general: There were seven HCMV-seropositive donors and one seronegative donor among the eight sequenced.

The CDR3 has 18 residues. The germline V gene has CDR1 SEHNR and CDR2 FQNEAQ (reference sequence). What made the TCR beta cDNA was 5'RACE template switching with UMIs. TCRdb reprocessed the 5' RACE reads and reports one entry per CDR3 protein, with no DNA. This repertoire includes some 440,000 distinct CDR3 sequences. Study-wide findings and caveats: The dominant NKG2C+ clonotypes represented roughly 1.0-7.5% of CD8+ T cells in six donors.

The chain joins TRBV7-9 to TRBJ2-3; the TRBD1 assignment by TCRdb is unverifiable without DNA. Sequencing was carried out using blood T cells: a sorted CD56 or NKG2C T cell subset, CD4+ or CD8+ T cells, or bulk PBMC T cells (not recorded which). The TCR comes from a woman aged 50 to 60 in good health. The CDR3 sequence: CASSLKGGPRGRRDTQYF. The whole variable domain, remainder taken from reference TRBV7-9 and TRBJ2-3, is DTGVSQNPRHKITKRGQNVTFRCDPISEHNRLYWYRQTLGQGPEFLTYFQNEAQLEKSRLLSDRFSAERPKGSFSTLEIQRTEQGDSAMYLCASSLKGGPRGRRDTQYFGPGTRLTVL.